The present TCR beta chain was sequenced within a study of identical twins. Findings and caveats of the study: While abundant cord blood beta clonotypes carried fewer insertions, memory repertoires showed no such pattern. Among out-of-frame alpha sequences shared by twins, low generation probability occurred in excess. Analyses based on zero insertions could be partly confounded by invariant MAIT and iNKT cells.

Each CDR3 protein gets one entry after TCRdb re-called the 5' RACE reads with MiXCR. Of hundreds of thousands of distinct CDR3 sequences in the sample, around 8.6% were seen once. Healthy Caucasians alone served as donors. A word on this clonotype: Its specificity is unknown.

The germline V gene has CDR1 DFQATT and CDR2 SNEGSKA (reference sequence). This CDR3 comprises 15 residues. The V gene end was trimmed by 3 bases and the J gene end by 2 bases; junction bases not matched to a gene: 7. The same sample was also used in a study of yellow fever vaccine responses in identical twins.

The V and J genes are TRBV20-1 and TRBJ2-1; 7 nucleotides align to TRBD1. The sequenced material came from PBMCs. The receptor was derived from a woman aged 18-35 years in good health. CDR3 sequence (DNA): TGCAGTGCTAGGCCGGGACAGAGGGCCTACAATGAGCAGTTCTTC. Amino acids: CSARPGQRAYNEQFF.